This TCR beta chain stems from a study of cytomegalovirus exposure and HLA in healthy donors. Study at large: The roughly 120 validation repertoires used the same platform as the roughly 700 first-cohort repertoires (as reported by a later analysis).

Germline V gene lookup returns CDR1 MNHNS and CDR2 SASEGT. The J segment lost 8 bases and the V segment lost 4 bases, leaving 13 bases of the junction unmatched. The CDR3 is 15 residues long. A note on this clone: What it recognizes is unknown.

Libraries were prepared by immunoSEQ multiplex PCR; TCRdb keeps only in-frame clonotypes and omits some of them. The table includes about 160,000 clones, roughly 90% detected once. Whole-study findings and limits: Subsequent analysis showed first-cohort TCR clusters tending to co-occur in around 110 validation repertoires. Many donors carried some public TCRs, although rarity characterized most TCR sequences. Specificity of a few CMV-associated chains for CMV antigens was verified in vitro.

Sequenced: PBMCs. The chain joins TRBV6-1 to TRBJ1-2, with TRBD1 matching 7 bases. This clonotype was sampled from a young woman in good health and CMV-seronegative. As DNA, the CDR3 is TGTGCCAGCAGTGCGTCGGGACAGCTAAGCGGAGGCTACACCTTC. It translates to CASSASGQLSGGYTF.